Shown below are 30 T cell receptor beta chains from a single sample sequenced in a study of cytomegalovirus exposure and HLA in healthy donors. PCR amplification relied on 60 Vbeta primers (plus 13 Jbeta primers). Sequenced by immunoSEQ multiplex PCR; TCRdb stores in-frame clones only, minus some. The data contain around 110,000 clones, roughly two thirds of them singletons. The source material was PBMCs. The receptors stem from a woman between 25 and 40 years old in good health and CMV-seronegative.

This clone was picked up a small number of times. The rearrangement links TRBV5-1 to TRBJ1-1; D is unclear. Germline CDR1 and CDR2: SGHRS and YFSETQ. The ends were cut back, 1 base at V and 1 base at J, with 5 bases in the middle. CDR3 size: 13 residues. CDR3: CASSLRGNTEAFF. The CDR3 DNA is TGCGCCAGCAGCTTGCGGGGGAACACTGAAGCTTTCTTT.

V usage is TRBV12-5 and J usage is TRBJ2-2; 8 nucleotides match TRBD2. V trimming: 4 bases; J trimming: 5 bases; junction bases outside the gene matches: 9. Germline-derived CDR1 and CDR2 are LGHNT and FRNRAP. CDR3 length equals 16 residues. The DNA for the CDR3 is TGTGCTAGTGGTTCAAGCGGGAGCGGTAGGACCGGGGAGCTGTTTTTT. Protein: CASGSSGSGRTGELFF.

This clone occurred a few times. The rearrangement links TRBV29-1 to TRBJ2-1; TRBD2 might be the D (6 bases). The CDR3 contains 15 residues. CDR1 and CDR2 (germline): SQVTM, ANQGSEA. Trimming stripped 1 base from V and 1 base from J, with 11 bases between. Here the CDR3 reads CSVEGGKRSYNEQFF. The CDR3 nucleotides are TGCAGCGTTGAAGGCGGGAAGCGGTCCTACAATGAGCAGTTCTTC.

The chain combines TRBV28 with TRBJ2-5; a possible D gene is TRBD2 (6 bases). This CDR3 has 15 amino acids. CDR1 MDHEN and CDR2 SYDVKM come from the germline V gene. Trimming took off 3 bases at V and 2 bases at J, with 13 bases between the two ends. CDR3 protein: CASSFGPGRQETQYF. In DNA, the CDR3 is TGTGCCAGCAGTTTTGGTCCAGGGAGGCAAGAGACCCAGTACTTC.

The gene calls are TRBV5-6 and TRBJ1-6, with D possibly being TRBD1 (5 bases). The CDR3 is 13 amino acids. Trimming stripped 0 bases from V and 10 bases from J, with 8 bases between. The germline V gene has CDR1 SGHDT and CDR2 YYEEEE. The CDR3: CASSLDRQSPLHF. The CDR3 DNA reads as TGTGCCAGCAGCTTGGACAGGCAATCACCCCTCCACTTT.

V usage is TRBV7-2 and J usage is TRBJ1-2, with TRBD1 matching over 7 bases. Per germline, CDR1 SGHTA and CDR2 FQGNSA. The CDR3 runs to 14 residues. V trimming: 3 bases; J trimming: 0 bases; junction bases outside the gene matches: 1. The CDR3 region is CASSLGTANYGYTF. Written as DNA, the CDR3 is TGTGCCAGCAGCTTGGGGACAGCTAACTATGGCTACACCTTC.

Concerning this clone: The sample holds other DNA sequences that translate to the same CDR3. This sequence joins TRBV25-1 and TRBJ2-1; the match to TRBD2 covers 9 bases. The CDR3 covers 14 residues. Germline-derived CDR1 and CDR2 are MGHDK and SYGVNS. Unmatched junction bases numbered 2, after V lost 4 bases and J lost 4 bases. Here the CDR3 DNA reads TGTGCCAGCAGTGTGGCGGGGGGGTACAATGAGCAGTTCTTC. Its protein is CASSVAGGYNEQFF.

V gene TRBV27 combines with J gene TRBJ2-7, with D perhaps matching TRBD2 (5 bases). V was shortened by 10 bases and J by 0 bases, with 10 bases between the two germline ends. The germline V gene encodes CDR1 MNHEY and CDR2 SMNVEV (reference sequence). The CDR3 covers 12 residues. CDR3 coding DNA: TGTGCCACCGGACTCGCCTCCTACGAGCAGTACTTC. Protein: CATGLASYEQYF.

V gene TRBV6-9 combines with J gene TRBJ2-1; 7 bases agree with TRBD1. The CDR3 consists of 19 residues. Unmatched junction bases numbered 17, after V lost 3 bases and J lost 3 bases. Looked up from germline, CDR1 is MNHGY and CDR2 is SVAAGI. The CDR3 is CASSYARVPGQSYYNEQFF. The CDR3 DNA is TGTGCCAGCAGTTACGCCCGTGTACCGGGACAGAGTTACTACAATGAGCAGTTCTTC.

The chain is built from TRBV15 and TRBJ2-7, with 12 bases lining up with TRBD2. V trimming: 5 bases; J trimming: 1 base; junction bases outside the gene matches: 6. Germline CDR1 and CDR2: LNHNV and YYDKDF (reference sequence). The CDR3 sequence is 16 residues long. The CDR3 nucleotides read TGTGCCACCAGCTCCCTAGCGGGAGGGATTTCCTACGAGCAGTACTTC. The encoded protein is CATSSLAGGISYEQYF.

The chain is built from TRBV14 and TRBJ2-1; possibly TRBD2 for D (7 bases). V was trimmed by 0 bases and J by 12 bases, leaving 18 bases between them. The germline gives CDR1 SGHDN, CDR2 FVKESK. The CDR3 runs to 15 residues. The CDR3 region has the DNA TGTGCCAGCAGCCAAGATCTCGCGGGGGCAGGTGGGCAGTTCTTC. It encodes CASSQDLAGAGGQFF.

The CDR3 DNA reads as TGTGCCAGCAGTTCCTGGACTAGCAATGCCGGGGAGCTGTTTTTT. It specifies CASSSWTSNAGELFF. The chain links TRBV27 to TRBJ2-2; TRBD2 aligns across 8 bases. V was pared by 4 bases and J by 6 bases, with 7 bases of the junction left unmatched. Per the germline V gene, CDR1 is MNHEY and CDR2 is SMNVEV (reference sequence). This CDR3 region has 15 residues.

This clone appeared once. The rearrangement links TRBV28 to TRBJ2-1; TRBD2 matches at 10 bases. This CDR3 has 16 residues. The germline V gene has CDR1 MDHEN and CDR2 SYDVKM. V dropped 4 bases and J dropped 9; count of bases not matched to a gene: 12. CDR3 protein: CASSSLPTSGMGEQFF. CDR3 bases: TGTGCCAGCAGTTCTCTCCCCACTAGCGGGATGGGTGAGCAGTTCTTC. Together with reference TRBV28 and TRBJ2-1, the CDR3 gives the full variable domain: DVKVTQSSRYLVKRTGEKVFLECVQDMDHENMFWYRQDPGLGLRLIYFSYDVKMKEKGDIPEGYSVSREKKERFSLILESASTNQTSMYLCASSSLPTSGMGEQFFGPGTRLTVL.

This chain joins TRBV6-1 and TRBJ2-7; D gene ambiguous. This CDR3 is built from 12 residues. V gave up 3 bases and J gave up 4 bases, with 7 bases separating them. The germline CDR1 and CDR2 sequences are MNHNS and SASEGT. CDR3 nucleotide sequence: TGTGCCAGCAGTGAGGTTCAGTACGAGCAGTACTTC. Translation gives CASSEVQYEQYF.

The V and J genes are TRBV27 and TRBJ2-7; 8 bases agree with TRBD1. The junction had 4 bases not matched to a gene; V was cut back by 5 bases and J by 4 bases. The V gene's germline CDR1 is MNHEY and CDR2 SMNVEV (reference sequence). The CDR3 loop spans 13 amino acids. In nucleotides, the CDR3 is TGTGCCAGCAGTGACAGGGGATTATACGAGCAGTACTTC. The encoded protein is CASSDRGLYEQYF.

CDR3 amino acids: CASGFGAGGDNEQFF. CDR3 bases: TGTGCCAGCGGGTTCGGTGCGGGAGGCGACAATGAGCAGTTCTTC. The chain carries TRBV25-1 and TRBJ2-1; 8 nucleotides line up with TRBD2. This CDR3 is 15 amino acids long. Trimming removed 8 bases from V and 5 bases from J; junction bases left unmatched: 11. The V gene's germline CDR1 is MGHDK and CDR2 SYGVNS.

The chain employs TRBV5-6 and TRBJ2-7, with D possibly being TRBD2 (6 bases). The CDR3 is 13 amino acids. Germline assignment: CDR1 SGHDT and CDR2 YYEEEE. Trimming took off 1 base at V and 2 bases at J, with 7 bases between the two ends. DNA of the CDR3: TGTGCCAGCAGCTTGTCGGGGGCCTACGAGCAGTACTTC. Translating gives CASSLSGAYEQYF.

This sequence joins TRBV5-1 and TRBJ2-7; no clear D gene. This CDR3 comprises 12 residues. Germline V gene lookup returns CDR1 SGHRS and CDR2 YFSETQ. V lost 3 bases and J 2 bases, leaving 6 bases between the germline ends. CDR3 sequence (DNA): TGCGCCAGCAGCTCGAACACCTACGAGCAGTACTTC. Encoded protein: CASSSNTYEQYF.

The sample holds one count of this clone. The rearrangement joins TRBV4-3 to TRBJ1-2, with 11 positions matching TRBD1. V dropped 1 base and J dropped 7; count of bases not matched to a gene: 11. Germline CDR1 LGHNA, CDR2 YSLEER. This CDR3 region has 17 residues. CDR3 DNA sequence: TGCGCCAGCAGCCAAGCACCGGGACAGGGGGTGTACGCTGGCTACACCTTC. It translates to CASSQAPGQGVYAGYTF.

A single count supports this clone. The CDR3 nucleotides are TGTGCCAGCAGCACCGGGACAGGGGGCTTCCCCTACGAGCAGTACTTC. This gives the protein CASSTGTGGFPYEQYF. V usage is TRBV7-9 and J usage is TRBJ2-7; 12 bases map to TRBD1. V lost 5 bases to trimming and J lost 2 bases; unmatched junction nucleotides: 7. This CDR3 is 16 amino acids long. From germline, CDR1 is SEHNR and CDR2 FQNEAQ (reference sequence). Full variable domain (rest looked up from reference TRBV7-9 and TRBJ2-7): DTGVSQNPRHKITKRGQNVTFRCDPISEHNRLYWYRQTLGQGPEFLTYFQNEAQLEKSRLLSDRFSAERPKGSFSTLEIQRTEQGDSAMYLCASSTGTGGFPYEQYFGPGTRLTVT.

This chain connects TRBV19 to TRBJ1-2; D unresolved. With 5 bases removed from V and 4 bases from J, the gap between germline ends came to 11 bases. This CDR3 is 13 amino acids long. CDR1 LNHDA and CDR2 SQIVND come from the germline V gene (reference sequence). The CDR3 region is CASSQAEIYGYTF. The CDR3 bases are TGTGCCAGTAGTCAGGCAGAGATCTATGGCTACACCTTC.

In this sample, this clone turned up a few times. The CDR3 DNA sequence: TGTGCCAGCAGCTTCGCCGGTGGTGAAGCTTTCTTT. Translated, it gives CASSFAGGEAFF. The chain carries TRBV5-6 and TRBJ1-1; no firm D call. The CDR3 runs 12 residues. CDR1 is SGHDT, CDR2 YYEEEE, per germline. Trimming took off 2 bases at V and 7 bases at J, with 9 bases between the two ends.

This chain uses TRBV11-2 with TRBJ2-1; the D gene is possibly TRBD1 (6 bases). This CDR3 has 17 residues. Germline assignment: CDR1 SGHAT and CDR2 FQNNGV. V lost 2 bases and J 0 bases, leaving 14 bases between the germline ends. DNA for the CDR3: TGTGCCAGCAGCTTAAGGACCGGGACACTCTCCTACAATGAGCAGTTCTTC. Amino acid sequence: CASSLRTGTLSYNEQFF.

The table lists this clone with a few counts. The V and J genes are TRBV30 and TRBJ1-2; D is perhaps TRBD1 (5 bases). The length of the CDR3 is 12 residues. Trimming took off 1 base at V and 7 bases at J, with 10 bases between the two ends. Germline values: CDR1 GTSNPN, CDR2 SVGIG (reference sequence). This CDR3 reads CAWSGQGGGYTF. CDR3 in DNA: TGTGCCTGGAGTGGGCAGGGCGGTGGCTACACCTTC.

CDR3 region: CAWNPGTSGRTDTQYF. CDR3 bases: TGTGCCTGGAACCCGGGGACTAGCGGGAGAACAGATACGCAGTATTTT. The chain employs TRBV30 and TRBJ2-3; 14 bases map to TRBD2. V lost 4 bases to trimming and J lost 3 bases; unmatched junction nucleotides: 6. The CDR3 has 16 amino acids. Germline V lookup: CDR1 GTSNPN, CDR2 SVGIG (reference sequence).

This chain joins TRBV27 and TRBJ1-1; weak D call: TRBD1 (6 bases). The CDR3 runs to 13 residues. Trimming took off 3 bases at V and 6 bases at J, with 11 bases between the two ends. CDR1 is MNHEY and CDR2 is SMNVEV in the germline V gene (reference sequence). Here the CDR3 DNA reads TGTGCCAGCAGTTTTGGGGGGGCAGCTGAAGCTTTCTTT. As protein: CASSFGGAAEAFF.

The chain uses TRBV30 and TRBJ2-2; 7 nucleotides align to TRBD2. This CDR3 comprises 15 residues. Looked up from germline, CDR1 is GTSNPN and CDR2 is SVGIG (reference sequence). Trimming cost V 2 bases and J 6 bases; bases outside gene matches: 9. CDR3 bases: TGTGCCTGGAGTACTATTGGCGGGAGCGCCGGGGAGCTGTTTTTT. This codes for CAWSTIGGSAGELFF. Combining the CDR3 with reference TRBV30 and TRBJ2-2 gives the whole variable domain SQTIHQWPATLVQPVGSPLSLECTVEGTSNPNLYWYRQAAGRGLQLLFYSVGIGQISSEVPQNLSASRPQDRQFILSSKKLLLSDSGFYLCAWSTIGGSAGELFFGEGSRLTVL.

The chain joins TRBV2 to TRBJ2-7; 7 nucleotides match TRBD2. The CDR3 contains 16 residues. Trimming removed 2 bases from V and 0 bases from J; junction bases left unmatched: 7. Germline assignment: CDR1 SNHLY and CDR2 FYNNEI. CDR3 in amino acids: CASSESASGSSYEQYF. As DNA, the CDR3 is TGTGCCAGCAGTGAATCCGCTAGCGGAAGCTCCTACGAGCAGTACTTC.

The chain joins TRBV27 to TRBJ2-7; 8 bases align to TRBD2. Looked up from germline, CDR1 is MNHEY and CDR2 is SMNVEV (reference sequence). V lost 5 bases to trimming and J lost 3 bases; unmatched junction nucleotides: 3. The CDR3 is 13 residues long. For the CDR3, the DNA is TGTGCCAGCAGTATAGCGGGAATCTACGAGCAGTACTTC. It specifies CASSIAGIYEQYF.

Regarding this clone: Additional DNA sequences in this sample encode the identical CDR3. The V and J genes are TRBV2 and TRBJ2-1; D is ambiguous. From germline, CDR1 is SNHLY and CDR2 FYNNEI. The V gene lost 4 bases and the J gene lost 7 bases, with 5 bases spanning the gap. This CDR3 contains 11 residues. The CDR3 is CASSVENEQFF. In DNA, the CDR3 is TGTGCCAGCAGTGTAGAGAATGAGCAGTTCTTC.